This T cell receptor (beta chain) was recorded in a study of cytomegalovirus exposure and HLA in healthy donors. The PCR had 60 Vbeta and 13 Jbeta primers. Assay: immunoSEQ multiplex PCR; the TCRdb copy retains only in-frame clones and omits some. The repertoire holds roughly 130,000 clones, 60% to 85% seen once, with 0.85% to 1.3% in the top ten. As regards this clone: Its antigen is unknown.

Notes on the study in general: A likely sequencing artifact accounted for one observed cluster of highly shared sequence variants.

Germline values: CDR1 SGHKS, CDR2 YYEKEE (reference sequence). V gave up 2 bases and J gave up 5 bases; unmatched junction bases: 8. This CDR3 region has 16 residues. Input material: PBMCs. This chain joins TRBV5-5 and TRBJ2-5, with TRBD2 matching over 11 bases. This receptor was taken from a human donor in good health. CDR3 nucleotide sequence: TGTGCCAGCAGCTTTTATCCTAGCGGGGGGTTGGAGACCCAGTACTTC. This codes for CASSFYPSGGLETQYF.